Listed here are 18 T cell receptor beta chains from one sample, sequenced in a study of technical replicates of blood from a few donors. The data were produced by immunoSEQ multiplex PCR, yet TCRdb's version contains in-frame clones alone and is incomplete. The table has approximately 59,000 clones, 86% seen once. Sequenced sample: PBMCs. The receptors come from a human donor in good health. Some clones in this sample may be carry-over from other donors' samples.

The chain joins TRBV29-1 to TRBJ2-4; no reliable D call. V dropped 6 bases and J dropped 2 bases, with 8 bases sitting between them. Per germline, CDR1 SQVTM and CDR2 ANQGSEA. The CDR3 runs 12 residues. CDR3 bases: TGCAGCGTGACACAGACCAAAAACATTCAGTACTTC. As protein: CSVTQTKNIQYF.

The chain carries TRBV6-4 and TRBJ2-1; 8 bases are a match to TRBD2. This CDR3 is built from 16 residues. V dropped 6 bases and J dropped 1; count of bases not matched to a gene: 8. The germline CDR1 and CDR2 sequences are MRHNA and SNTAGT. The CDR3 spells CASSSRGGRSYNEQFF. The CDR3 region has the DNA TGTGCCAGCAGCTCACGGGGGGGCCGGTCCTACAATGAGCAGTTCTTC.

This clone turned up a few times. The chain uses TRBV5-1 and TRBJ1-2; no firm D call. The CDR3 extends over 15 amino acids. Germline CDR1 SGHRS, CDR2 YFSETQ. V dropped 0 bases and J dropped 2 bases, with 11 bases sitting between them. CDR3 nucleotide sequence: TGCGCCAGCAGCTTGGGCGGCCGGCGGAACTATGGCTACACCTTC. It is translated as CASSLGGRRNYGYTF.

The V gene is TRBV27, the J gene TRBJ2-7; D is possibly TRBD1 (6 bases). Trimming removed 9 bases from V and 3 bases from J, with 12 bases in between. Germline values: CDR1 MNHEY, CDR2 SMNVEV (reference sequence). The CDR3 totals 12 residues. The chain's CDR3 is CASHDRLYEQYF. The CDR3 DNA sequence: TGTGCCAGTCACGACAGGCTCTACGAGCAGTACTTC.

The count of this clone is one. V gene TRBV19 combines with J gene TRBJ2-7; D might be TRBD1 (6 bases). The germline V and J ends were trimmed by 9 bases and 2 bases, with 20 bases remaining between them. This CDR3 is 15 amino acids long. CDR1 is LNHDA, CDR2 SQIVND, per germline (reference sequence). CDR3 sequence: CASCLLGDTTYEQYF. In DNA form, the CDR3 reads TGTGCCAGCTGTCTTTTGGGGGACACAACCTACGAGCAGTACTTC. The whole variable domain, remainder taken from reference TRBV19 and TRBJ2-7, is DGGITQSPKYLFRKEGQNVTLSCEQNLNHDAMYWYRQDPGQGLRLIYYSQIVNDFQKGDIAEGYSVSREKKESFPLTVTSAQKNPTAFYLCASCLLGDTTYEQYFGPGTRLTVT.

DNA of the CDR3: TGTGCCAGCGCGGTCAGAACTAATGAAAAACTGTTTTTT. Translation: CASAVRTNEKLFF. V usage is TRBV18 and J usage is TRBJ1-4; D call uncertain. V was trimmed by 8 bases and J by 1 base, leaving 8 bases between them. Per the germline V gene, CDR1 is KGHSH and CDR2 is LQKENI. The CDR3 is 13 amino acids.

The J gene is TRBJ1-2, the V gene TRBV7-2; 7 nucleotides line up with TRBD1. Losses at the gene ends were 4 bases for V and 5 bases for J; bases not matched to a gene: 10. Germline CDR1 and CDR2: SGHTA and FQGNSA. The CDR3 totals 15 residues. The CDR3 coding sequence is TGTGCCAGCAGCTCGTACCAGGGACAGCCGTATGGCTACACCTTC. Amino acids: CASSSYQGQPYGYTF. The variable domain in full, completed from reference TRBV7-2 and TRBJ1-2, reads GAGVSQSPSNKVTEKGKDVELRCDPISGHTALYWYRQSLGQGLEFLIYFQGNSAPDKSGLPSDRFSAERTGGSVSTLTIQRTQQEDSAVYLCASSSYQGQPYGYTFGSGTRLTVV.

V and J are TRBV11-3 and TRBJ2-1; TRBD2 is a possible D gene (6 bases). Germline CDR1 is SGHNT and CDR2 is YENEEA. The CDR3 runs to 15 residues. The V end lost 5 bases, the J end lost 2 bases, and 13 bases lay between the germline ends. CDR3 nucleotide sequence: TGTGCCAGCAGCCTCGGGGTAGCGGCCTACAATGAGCAGTTCTTC. Translated, it gives CASSLGVAAYNEQFF. The full variable domain, with the rest looked up from reference TRBV11-3 and TRBJ2-1, is EAGVVQSPRYKIIEKKQPVAFWCNPISGHNTLYWYLQNLGQGPELLIRYENEEAVDDSQLPKDRFSAERLKGVDSTLKIQPAELGDSAVYLCASSLGVAAYNEQFFGPGTRLTVL.

The rearrangement links TRBV9 to TRBJ2-2, with 14 bases lining up with TRBD2. This CDR3 has 17 residues. Germline loops: CDR1 SGDLS, CDR2 YYNGEE. V lost 0 bases to trimming and J lost 3 bases; unmatched junction nucleotides: 1. The CDR3 loop is CASSVGTSGGYTGELFF. CDR3 in DNA: TGTGCCAGCAGCGTAGGGACTAGCGGGGGGTACACCGGGGAGCTGTTTTTT.

The table lists this clone with a count of one. The J gene is TRBJ1-1, the V gene TRBV7-9, with 7 positions matching TRBD1. Germline V gene lookup returns CDR1 SEHNR and CDR2 FQNEAQ (reference sequence). Losses at the gene ends were 6 bases for V and 8 bases for J; bases not matched to a gene: 12. The CDR3 spans 14 residues. CDR3 DNA sequence: TGTGCCAGCAGGCGAACGGGACAGATAGGAGAAGCTTTCTTT. It encodes CASRRTGQIGEAFF.

Here the CDR3 DNA reads TGCGCCAGCAGCCGTACGAAACAGACGAACACCGGGGAGCTGTTTTTT. Its translation is CASSRTKQTNTGELFF. This chain uses TRBV5-1 with TRBJ2-2, with D hard to call. From germline, CDR1 is SGHRS and CDR2 YFSETQ. V was shortened by 4 bases and J by 0 bases, with 13 bases between the two germline ends. The CDR3 extends over 16 amino acids.

This clone appeared once. The rearrangement uses TRBV5-6 and TRBJ2-6; D is uncertain. V was trimmed by 0 bases and J by 0 bases, leaving 4 bases between them. CDR3 size: 15 residues. CDR1 is SGHDT, CDR2 YYEEEE, per germline. CDR3 residues: CASSLVNSGANVLTF. The CDR3 coding sequence is TGTGCCAGCAGCTTGGTAAACTCTGGGGCCAACGTCCTGACTTTC.

This clone turned up a few times. The rearrangement joins TRBV4-3 to TRBJ2-4, with 8 bases lining up with TRBD2. The CDR3 spans 16 residues. J was trimmed by 3 bases and V by 4 bases; bases with no gene match: 8. Per germline, CDR1 LGHNA and CDR2 YSLEER. The CDR3 region has the DNA TGCGCCAGCAGCCCGGGACTAGGCGAAGGCAAAAACATTCAGTACTTC. This sequence encodes CASSPGLGEGKNIQYF.

The chain combines TRBV7-3 with TRBJ1-2; TRBD1 aligns across 10 bases. CDR1 SGHTA and CDR2 FQGTGA come from the germline V gene. The CDR3 sequence is 13 residues long. The V segment lost 8 bases and the J segment 4 bases; nucleotides outside the gene matches: 4. CDR3 in DNA: TGTGCCAGCGGAAGGGACAGGGGCTATGGCTACACCTTC. As protein: CASGRDRGYGYTF.

This sequence joins TRBV5-1 and TRBJ2-3; 13 nucleotides agree with TRBD2. CDR1 is SGHRS and CDR2 is YFSETQ in the germline V gene. The V and J ends lost 7 bases and 1 base, in that order; junction bases with no gene match: 9. The CDR3 sequence is 17 residues long. Here the CDR3 reads CASSDGLAGVGTDTQYF. The CDR3 coding sequence is TGCGCCAGCTCTGATGGACTAGCGGGAGTCGGCACAGATACGCAGTATTTT.

V gene TRBV4-2 combines with J gene TRBJ1-1; D is unresolved. The CDR3 contains 14 residues. V shed 2 bases and J shed 5 bases, with 12 bases lying between them. Germline assignment: CDR1 LGHNA and CDR2 YNFKEQ. The CDR3, as DNA: TGTGCCAGCAGCCAATTCCCGCAGGTTACTGAAGCTTTCTTT. Residues: CASSQFPQVTEAFF.

This clone is labeled medium-sized. This chain uses TRBV7-9 with TRBJ1-3; no clear D gene. From germline, CDR1 is SEHNR and CDR2 FQNEAQ (reference sequence). V was shortened by 6 bases and J by 6 bases, with 9 bases between the two germline ends. There are 12 residues in the CDR3. CDR3 region: CASRKRVNTIYF. The CDR3 bases are TGTGCCAGCAGGAAACGGGTAAACACCATATATTTT.

With regard to this clone: A junction boundary mismatches the germline segment, possibly from a read error. The chain couples TRBV9 to TRBJ1-2; weak D call: TRBD1 (6 bases). From germline, CDR1 is SGDLS and CDR2 YYNGEE. The CDR3 consists of 15 residues. The CDR3 DNA follows: TGTGCCAGCAGCAGCAGGGACACCACTAAGTATGGCTACACCTTC. Amino acids: CASSSRDTTKYGYTF.